This T cell receptor beta chain came from a study of CD8 T cells in ankylosing spondylitis. Broader study findings: Disease-linked clones, CD8+, were relatively rare in peripheral blood. Reactive arthritis synovial fluid and blood were previously reported to contain some motif variants.

Libraries of TCR beta came from quantitative 5'-RACE with molecular barcodes. TCRdb recomputed calls from the 5' RACE reads with MiXCR, one row per CDR3 protein. The data hold around 150,000 distinct CDR3 sequences, with about 17% observed a single time. V was shortened by 5 bases and J by 4 bases, with 10 bases between the two germline ends. CDR1 is SQVTM, CDR2 ANQGSEA, per germline. The CDR3 length is 12 residues. This clonotype has ten or more counts. No antigen is known for it. J is TRBJ2-3 and V is TRBV29-1; D uncertain. The material sequenced was blood, either unsorted or a sorted T cell fraction (not recorded which). This receptor was identified in a male donor with ankylosing spondylitis or in good health (not recorded which). CDR3: CSVQIRADTQYF. DNA for the CDR3: TGCAGCGTTCAAATTAGGGCAGATACGCAGTATTTT.